Below, 27 T cell receptor beta chains from the same sample are listed, as sequenced in a study of T cell responses to AZD1222 COVID-19 vaccine. The method was immunoSEQ multiplex PCR; TCRdb's version includes in-frame clones alone and lacks a portion of them. The sample has 100,000 or so clones, roughly 89% seen once. Material: peripheral blood, obtained on day 0 of AZD1222 vaccination. These receptor sequences come from an adult in good health.

The chain is built from TRBV19 and TRBJ1-1; 8 nucleotides line up with TRBD1. Germline V gene lookup returns CDR1 LNHDA and CDR2 SQIVND (reference sequence). The length of the CDR3 is 12 residues. CDR3: CVLDRDNTEAFF. In DNA form, the CDR3 reads TGTGTCTTGGACAGGGATAACACTGAAGCTTTCTTT.

The chain has TRBV6-5 and TRBJ1-3; D is unresolved. V lost 4 bases to trimming and J lost 1 base, with 8 bases between them. This CDR3 is 14 amino acids long. Germline assignment: CDR1 MNHEY and CDR2 SVGAGI. The CDR3 reads CASSLMGSGNTIYF. The CDR3 DNA reads TGTGCCAGCAGTTTAATGGGGTCTGGAAACACCATATATTTT.

This rearrangement joins TRBV7-9 to TRBJ1-2; a weak D match, TRBD1 (5 bases). The germline gives CDR1 SEHNR, CDR2 FQNEAQ (reference sequence). Trimming removed 0 bases at V and 2 bases at J, with 13 bases between. The CDR3 spans 16 residues. CDR3 bases: TGTGCCAGCAGCTTAGCACGGGGGAGGGGCAACTATGGCTACACCTTC. It codes for CASSLARGRGNYGYTF.

J is TRBJ2-7 and V is TRBV5-5, with D perhaps being TRBD1 or TRBD2 (5 bases each). This CDR3 has 14 amino acids. Trimming left V 4 bases short and J 4 bases short, with 15 bases between. Germline V gene data show CDR1 as SGHKS and CDR2 as YYEKEE (reference sequence). CDR3 coding DNA: TGTGCCAGCAGCCGAGGGCAGGGTTCTTACGAGCAGTACTTC. Amino acid sequence: CASSRGQGSYEQYF.

This rearrangement joins TRBV29-1 to TRBJ2-1, with TRBD2 matching 7 bases. The CDR3 has 17 amino acids. V lost 1 base and J lost 0; bases outside the gene matches: 9. Germline-derived CDR1 and CDR2 are SQVTM and ANQGSEA. The CDR3 loop reads CSVEGEGAVISYNEQFF. CDR3 DNA: TGCAGCGTTGAAGGGGAGGGCGCGGTTATCTCCTACAATGAGCAGTTCTTC.

The chain joins TRBV10-3 to TRBJ1-2; possible D gene TRBD1, 6 bases. CDR1 is ENHRY, CDR2 SYGVKD, per germline. V lost 6 bases to trimming and J lost 4 bases, with 15 bases between them. The CDR3 sequence is 14 residues long. In DNA form, the CDR3 reads TGTGCCATCAGCCAGGACAGAACGGCCTATGGCTACACCTTC. It yields the protein CAISQDRTAYGYTF.

In nucleotides, the CDR3 is TGTGCCAGCAGCTTAGAGTATTCACCCCTCCACTTT. Translating it yields CASSLEYSPLHF. This chain connects TRBV5-4 to TRBJ1-6; D unclear. Trimming removed 2 bases from V and 8 bases from J, with 5 bases in between. Germline assignment: CDR1 SGHNT and CDR2 YYREEE (reference sequence). The CDR3 extends over 12 amino acids.

CDR3 sequence reads: CASNPQRGTDTQYF. CDR3 in DNA: TGTGCCAGCAATCCCCAGCGGGGCACAGATACGCAGTATTTT. The chain has TRBV2 and TRBJ2-3; TRBD2 might be the D (6 bases). The CDR3 consists of 14 residues. Trimming shortened V by 7 bases and J by 1 base, and 12 bases separated the two germline ends. The germline CDR1 and CDR2 sequences are SNHLY and FYNNEI.

V gene TRBV30 combines with J gene TRBJ1-5; perhaps TRBD1 as D (6 bases). The V gene's germline CDR1 is GTSNPN and CDR2 SVGIG (reference sequence). This CDR3 has 13 residues. V was trimmed by 4 bases and J by 1 base, leaving 8 bases between them. The CDR3 DNA follows: TGTGCCTGGAATACAGGGAGCAATCAGCCCCAGCATTTT. Protein sequence: CAWNTGSNQPQHF.

This chain connects TRBV18 to TRBJ2-7; D remains unclear. Trimming stripped 4 bases from V and 2 bases from J, with 12 bases between. Looked up from germline, CDR1 is KGHSH and CDR2 is LQKENI. This CDR3 has 14 residues. This CDR3 is CASSRFMTPYEQYF. The CDR3 nucleotides read TGTGCCAGCTCACGGTTTATGACTCCCTACGAGCAGTACTTC.

The V and J genes are TRBV21-1 and TRBJ2-5; the table's D call of TRBD1 was not tested on the DNA. TRBV21-1 is listed as a pseudogene. The CDR3 loop spans 19 amino acids. CDR3 in DNA: TGTGCCAGCAGCGCGGAGGTGGGGACAGCACCGTTGGGACAAGAGACCCAGTACTTC. The encoded protein is CASSAEVGTAPLGQETQYF.

The chain couples TRBV12-3 or TRBV12-4 to TRBJ1-2, with D unresolved. This CDR3 has 12 residues. V lost 0 bases to trimming and J lost 7 bases, with 6 bases between them. This CDR3 reads CASSLAGFGYTF. CDR3 coding DNA: TGTGCCAGCAGTTTAGCAGGGTTTGGCTACACCTTC.

This sequence joins TRBV25-1 and TRBJ1-1, with 7 bases matching TRBD1. CDR3 length: 13 residues. Germline lookup yields CDR1 MGHDK and CDR2 SYGVNS. V was clipped by 6 bases and J by 5 bases; unmatched bases: 6. CDR3 sequence reads: CASRRQGRTEAFF. As DNA, the CDR3 is TGTGCCAGCAGAAGACAGGGTCGAACTGAAGCTTTCTTT.

The chain couples TRBV19 to TRBJ2-3, with D perhaps given as TRBD1 or TRBD2 (5 bases each). Germline assignment: CDR1 LNHDA and CDR2 SQIVND (reference sequence). The V end was cut by 4 bases, the J end by 0 bases, with 5 bases between. This CDR3 spans 13 amino acids. CDR3 sequence reads: CASSRDSTDTQYF. The CDR3 nucleotides are TGTGCCAGTAGTAGGGACAGCACAGATACGCAGTATTTT.

This clone was counted a few times. The chain couples TRBV19 to TRBJ1-2; D may be TRBD1 (6 bases). Trimming removed 5 bases from V and 2 bases from J, with 15 bases in between. The CDR3 loop spans 15 amino acids. Germline CDR1 reads LNHDA; CDR2 reads SQIVND (reference sequence). In nucleotides, the CDR3 is TGTGCCAGTAGTCCTACGGACAGACTCAACTATGGCTACACCTTC. This sequence encodes CASSPTDRLNYGYTF.

The chain has TRBV5-1 and TRBJ2-1, with TRBD2 matching over 8 bases. Germline V gene data show CDR1 as SGHRS and CDR2 as YFSETQ. With V trimmed by 2 bases and J by 10 bases, 11 bases remained unmatched. The CDR3 runs to 15 residues. CDR3 DNA sequence: TGCGCCAGCAGCTTCGGACTAGCCGGGAATGGCGAGCAGTTCTTC. Protein: CASSFGLAGNGEQFF.

V gene TRBV5-6 combines with J gene TRBJ1-6, with 9 bases lining up with TRBD1. CDR1 and CDR2 (germline): SGHDT, YYEEEE. This CDR3 contains 15 residues. With V trimmed by 4 bases and J by 9 bases, 8 bases remained unmatched. The CDR3 protein is CASSPRTGVFSPLHF. In DNA, the CDR3 is TGTGCCAGCAGCCCCCGGACAGGGGTTTTTTCACCCCTCCACTTT.

This clone was seen a handful of times. V is TRBV14 and J is TRBJ2-2, with unresolved D. In germline, CDR1 is SGHDN, CDR2 FVKESK. Trimming cost V 6 bases and J 7 bases, with 15 bases left between them. CDR3 size: 14 residues. The CDR3 region is CASSYGWQNGELFF. In DNA, the CDR3 is TGTGCCAGCAGTTATGGTTGGCAAAACGGGGAGCTGTTTTTT.

The V gene is TRBV27, the J gene TRBJ2-3, with 9 bases fitting TRBD1. Looked up from germline, CDR1 is MNHEY and CDR2 is SMNVEV (reference sequence). V shed 5 bases, J shed 5 bases, and the junction held 5 bases outside the gene matches. The CDR3 is 14 amino acids. The CDR3 sequence: CASSQWTGVDTQYF. The DNA of the CDR3 is TGTGCCAGCAGTCAATGGACAGGGGTAGATACGCAGTATTTT.

The chain uses TRBV25-1 and TRBJ2-2, with a tentative D call TRBD1 (6 bases). Germline V gene sequence: CDR1 MGHDK, CDR2 SYGVNS. The CDR3 sequence is 16 residues long. Trimming removed 3 bases from V and 1 base from J, with 12 bases in between. CDR3 in DNA: TGTGCCAGCAGTGATTCTAGGGGGTGGAACACCGGGGAGCTGTTTTTT. Amino acid sequence: CASSDSRGWNTGELFF.

This clone was recorded a few times. This sequence joins TRBV5-1 and TRBJ1-2, with 9 bases fitting TRBD1. The CDR3 totals 13 residues. Germline V lookup: CDR1 SGHRS, CDR2 YFSETQ. V lost 3 bases and J lost 4; bases outside the gene matches: 1. The CDR3 DNA follows: TGCGCCAGCAGCTCGACAGGGGGCTATGGCTACACCTTC. It encodes CASSSTGGYGYTF.

This clone turned up a few times. The chain joins TRBV6-5 to TRBJ1-5; the D is unclear. The CDR3 extends over 13 amino acids. Looked up from germline, CDR1 is MNHEY and CDR2 is SVGAGI. V lost 4 bases and J lost 3, with 7 bases in between. CDR3 residues: CASSWRNNQPQHF. The CDR3, as DNA: TGTGCCAGCAGTTGGAGGAACAATCAGCCCCAGCATTTT.

This clone appeared a few times. Other DNA sequences of this sample code for an identical CDR3. The rearrangement links TRBV6-1 to TRBJ2-5, with 8 positions matching TRBD1. The CDR3 extends over 14 amino acids. In germline, CDR1 is MNHNS, CDR2 SASEGT. V shed 3 bases and J 3 bases; nucleotides not matched to a gene: 3. The CDR3 loop is CASSDPDREETQYF. CDR3 coding DNA: TGTGCCAGCAGTGACCCGGACAGGGAAGAGACCCAGTACTTC.

This chain joins TRBV6-1 and TRBJ1-2, with 7 nucleotides matching TRBD1. The trim removed 3 bases at V and 5 bases at J, leaving 9 bases unmatched. CDR1 and CDR2 from the germline V gene are MNHNS and SASEGT. The CDR3 sequence is 15 residues long. Here the CDR3 reads CASSDRGDSSYGYTF. Here the CDR3 DNA reads TGTGCCAGCAGTGATCGTGGGGACAGCAGTTATGGCTACACCTTC.

In the case of this clone: Other DNA sequences in the sample encode the same CDR3. This rearrangement joins TRBV18 to TRBJ1-2; 12 positions match TRBD1. The CDR3 spans 15 residues. V was clipped by 3 bases and J by 3 bases; unmatched bases: 2. In germline, CDR1 is KGHSH, CDR2 LQKENI. The chain's CDR3 is CASSPGTGGDYGYTF. In DNA form, the CDR3 reads TGTGCCAGCTCACCTGGGACAGGGGGCGACTATGGCTACACCTTC. The variable domain in full, with the rest retrieved from reference TRBV18 and TRBJ1-2, is NAGVMQNPRHLVRRRGQEARLRCSPMKGHSHVYWYRQLPEEGLKFMVYLQKENIIDESGMPKERFSAEFPKEGPSILRIQQVVRGDSAAYFCASSPGTGGDYGYTFGSGTRLTVV.

The rearrangement links TRBV29-1 to TRBJ2-7; the D gene is possibly TRBD1 (6 bases). CDR3 length: 11 residues. CDR1 and CDR2 (germline): SQVTM, ANQGSEA. The V and J ends lost 7 bases and 4 bases respectively, with 11 bases between them. The CDR3 protein is CSAARGYEQYF. For the CDR3, the DNA is TGCAGCGCCGCCAGGGGTTACGAGCAGTACTTC.

The genes are TRBV25-1 and TRBJ2-5; no firm D call. The CDR3 runs to 12 residues. Trimming cost V 6 bases and J 0 bases, with 5 bases left between them. The germline V gene has CDR1 MGHDK and CDR2 SYGVNS. DNA of the CDR3: TGTGCCAGCAGACTGTACCAAGAGACCCAGTACTTC. This gives the protein CASRLYQETQYF. The full variable domain, in which reference TRBV25-1 and TRBJ2-5 provide the parts outside the CDR3, is EADIYQTPRYLVIGTGKKITLECSQTMGHDKMYWYQQDPGMELHLIHYSYGVNSTEKGDLSSESTVSRIRTEHFPLTLESARPSHTSQYLCASRLYQETQYFGPGTRLLVL.